The rows below give T cell receptor beta chains drawn from one sample of a study of glioma-infiltrating T cells after dendritic cell vaccination. Measured with immunoSEQ multiplex PCR; TCRdb has only the in-frame clones, and not every one. This sample has 90,000 to 110,000 clones; around 91% occur once, and the top ten carry 2.5% to 3%. The sample consisted of blood, taken after dendritic cell vaccination. These receptors were obtained from a human donor with glioblastoma. The CDR3 runs from the conserved cysteine through the conserved F or W.

j_gene,v_gene,CDR3aa
TRBJ1-1,TRBV29-1,CSVRQTGTLNTEAFF
TRBJ2-3,TRBV15,CATSRGLASTDTQYF
TRBJ1-1,TRBV21-1,CAGRGGNTEAFF
TRBJ2-7,TRBV27,CASSLGQGPYEQYF
TRBJ1-6,TRBV5-4,CASSQGDLAYNSPLHF
TRBJ1-2,TRBV2,CASSAGQRGYTF
TRBJ1-1,TRBV30,CAWAPSENTEAFF
TRBJ1-1,TRBV6-5,CASRPGQGSEAFF
TRBJ2-5,TRBV7-2,CASSLGAGGDETQYF
TRBJ2-3,TRBV15,CATSRQVAGEGTQYF
TRBJ1-1,TRBV5-1,CASSSGTPYTEAFF
TRBJ1-2,TRBV6-1,CASRQAGNYGYTF
TRBJ1-1,TRBV9,CASSEESGLMNTEAFF
TRBJ2-2,TRBV9,CASSVEGLAGVSGELFF
TRBJ1-1,TRBV19,CASSIEGRGTEAFF
TRBJ2-5,TRBV5-1,CASSLGAGVQETQYF
TRBJ2-7,TRBV13,CASSRRDSLDDEQYF
TRBJ1-1,TRBV30,CAWSGLVPNTEAFF
TRBJ2-3,TRBV29-1,CSVSRLFTDTQYF
TRBJ1-3,TRBV2,CASSPTGTGTGNTIYF
TRBJ2-5,TRBV4-2,CASSRQGASGGAETQYF
TRBJ2-1,TRBV30,CAWSLDLASYNEQFF
TRBJ2-5,TRBV7-2,CASSFEVGLQETQYF
TRBJ1-2,TRBV6-1,CASSEARGSYGYTF
TRBJ2-1,TRBV2,CASSPLGGGGSSYNEQFF
TRBJ2-1,TRBV2,CASGGSKVPFF
TRBJ2-7,TRBV7-9,CASSLPDFSYEQYF
TRBJ1-4,TRBV5-6,CASSFRGLGEKLFF
TRBJ2-2,TRBV9,CASSVRPGGNTGELFF
TRBJ1-1,TRBV28,CASSFDTEAFF
TRBJ1-2,TRBV5-6,CASSLGGLKYGYTF
TRBJ1-5,TRBV6-1,CASSATGGGNQPQHF
TRBJ1-1,TRBV25-1,CASSEWDSLMNTEAFF